A selection of T cell receptor beta chains follows, all from one sample in a study of OX40 agonist ivuxolimab in advanced cancers. Clones were read by immunoSEQ multiplex PCR, and TCRdb kept only the in-frame ones, dropping some. Among about 15,000 clones, roughly 75% were seen once, and the ten largest hold about 31%. Sequenced material: CD4+ or CD8+ T cells sorted from blood, taken in a trial of the OX40 agonist ivuxolimab. These receptors all stem from an adult with an advanced solid tumor such as melanoma, head and neck, liver or kidney cancer. Each CDR3 is given with its conserved first and last residue. A D gene is named only where the DNA matches it firmly. A row's size may be missing; if present it is once, few, many or a size class.

clone size	V gene	J gene	D gene	CDR3 protein	CDR3 DNA
-	TRBV28	TRBJ1-1	TRBD1	CASRHPWTGGNTEAFF	TGTGCCAGCAGGCACCCCTGGACAGGGGGGAACACTGAAGCTTTCTTT
-	TRBV5-1	TRBJ2-1	TRBD1	CASSLGQGAHNEQFF	TGCGCCAGCAGCTTGGGACAGGGGGCCCACAATGAGCAGTTCTTC
medium-sized	TRBV6-9	TRBJ2-7	-	CASSYSTAGSYEQYF	TGTGCCAGCAGTTATTCGACGGCGGGGAGCTACGAGCAGTACTTC
-	TRBV27	TRBJ2-7	-	CASSWDWTVGSEQYF	TGTGCCAGCAGTTGGGACTGGACAGTGGGAAGCGAGCAGTACTTC
once	TRBV19	TRBJ1-2	-	CASSGRGAGIYGYTF	TGTGCCAGTTCGGGACGGGGGGCCGGGATCTATGGCTACACCTTC
-	TRBV2	TRBJ1-4	-	CASTQGMKLFF	TGTGCCAGCACTCAGGGGATGAAACTGTTTTTT
-	TRBV27	TRBJ2-7	-	CASRATGTVSSYEQYF	TGTGCCAGCAGGGCAACCGGGACGGTGAGCTCCTACGAGCAGTACTTC
-	TRBV19	TRBJ1-1	-	CATASMGPGGENTEAFF	TGTGCCACTGCCAGTATGGGACCCGGGGGGGAGAACACTGAAGCTTTCTTT
-	TRBV7-8	TRBJ2-1	TRBD2	CASRPTSGRASLDEQFF	TGTGCCAGCAGGCCGACTAGCGGGAGGGCATCTCTTGATGAGCAGTTCTTC
-	TRBV7-2	TRBJ2-3	-	CASSVGHHLGIGEDTQYF	TGTGCCAGCAGCGTAGGCCATCACTTAGGGATCGGAGAAGATACGCAGTATTTT
-	TRBV5-1	TRBJ1-5	-	CASSLLPNQPQHF	TGCGCCAGCAGCTTGTTGCCAAATCAGCCCCAGCATTTT
-	TRBV27	TRBJ2-1	-	CASSLGLHEQFF	TGTGCCAGCAGTTTAGGACTCCATGAGCAGTTCTTC
few	TRBV13	TRBJ2-6	-	CASSLRWEGDASGANVLTF	TGTGCCAGCAGCTTACGATGGGAAGGGGACGCCTCTGGGGCCAACGTCCTGACTTTC
few	TRBV5-6	TRBJ2-1	-	CASSWRDSARDEQFF	TGTGCCAGCAGCTGGAGGGACAGCGCACGGGATGAGCAGTTCTTC
-	TRBV7-9	TRBJ2-2	-	CASSLVSGGTGELFF	TGTGCCAGCAGCTTAGTTTCAGGGGGGACCGGGGAGCTGTTTTTT
-	TRBV4-1	TRBJ1-1	-	CASSQDIGTEAFF	TGCGCCAGCAGCCAGGATATCGGCACTGAAGCTTTCTTT
-	TRBV4-1	TRBJ2-1	-	CASSQDGSGDYNEQFF	TGCGCCAGCAGCCAAGATGGATCAGGAGATTACAATGAGCAGTTCTTC
-	TRBV7-3	TRBJ1-1	TRBD1	CASSLSDRGATEAFF	TGTGCCAGCAGCTTAAGCGACAGGGGAGCCACTGAAGCTTTCTTT
few	TRBV4-3	TRBJ2-7	-	CASSQDPGSSYEQYF	TGCGCCAGCAGCCAAGATCCGGGTAGCTCCTACGAGCAGTACTTC
-	TRBV5-6	TRBJ2-1	-	CASSLAVGAAYNEQFF	TGTGCCAGCAGCTTGGCCGTCGGGGCCGCCTACAATGAGCAGTTCTTC
medium-sized	TRBV30	TRBJ1-1	-	CAWSSGQGVLEAFF	TGTGCCTGGAGTTCCGGGCAGGGAGTGCTGGAAGCTTTCTTT
few	TRBV29-1	TRBJ2-3	-	CSALPEDTQYF	TGCAGCGCCCTTCCTGAGGATACGCAGTATTTT